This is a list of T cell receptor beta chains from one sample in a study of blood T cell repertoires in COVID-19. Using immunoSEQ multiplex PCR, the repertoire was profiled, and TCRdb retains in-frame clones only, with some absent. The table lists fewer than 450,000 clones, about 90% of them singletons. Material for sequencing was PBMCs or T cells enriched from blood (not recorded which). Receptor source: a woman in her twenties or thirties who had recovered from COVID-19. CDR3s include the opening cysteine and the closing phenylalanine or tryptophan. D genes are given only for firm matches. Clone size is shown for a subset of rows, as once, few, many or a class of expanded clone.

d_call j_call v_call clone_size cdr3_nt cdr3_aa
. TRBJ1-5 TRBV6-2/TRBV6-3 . TGTGCCAGCAGTTACTCGAGAGGAGCTAGCAATCAGCCCCAGCATTTT CASSYSRGASNQPQHF
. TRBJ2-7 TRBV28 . TGTGCCAGCAGCCACAGCGGAACCTACGAGCAGTACTTC CASSHSGTYEQYF
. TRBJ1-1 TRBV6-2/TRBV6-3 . TGTGCCAGCAGTCAAAGCGGGCCGGGCCTAAACACTGAAGCTTTCTTT CASSQSGPGLNTEAFF
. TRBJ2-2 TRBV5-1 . TGCGCCAGCAGCTTGGACAGGAACACCGGGGAGCTGTTTTTT CASSLDRNTGELFF
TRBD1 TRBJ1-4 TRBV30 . TGTGCCTGGAGTAGTGGTGGACAGGGGTCGAGAAAACTGTTTTTT CAWSSGGQGSRKLFF
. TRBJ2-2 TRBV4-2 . TGTGCCAGCAGTGAAGGCAGGTTGGCCGGGGAGCTGTTTTTT CASSEGRLAGELFF
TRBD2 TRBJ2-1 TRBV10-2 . TGCGCCAGCAGGGCGACGGGGGGGGCCCACAATGAGCAGTTCTTC CASRATGGAHNEQFF
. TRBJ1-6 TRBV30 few TGTGCCTGGAGTCTAACAGGGAATAATTCACCCCTCCACTTT CAWSLTGNNSPLHF
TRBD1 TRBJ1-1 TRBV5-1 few TGCGCCAGCGGCGCTAGTGTGACAGGGGTAACTGAAGCTTTCTTT CASGASVTGVTEAFF
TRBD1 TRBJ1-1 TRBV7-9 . TGTGCCAGCAGCTCGGGACAGGGGGCGGGGAACACTGAAGCTTTCTTT CASSSGQGAGNTEAFF
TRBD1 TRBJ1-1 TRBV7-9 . TGTGCCAGCAGATCGGACAGGGGGATGAACACTGAAGCTTTCTTT CASRSDRGMNTEAFF
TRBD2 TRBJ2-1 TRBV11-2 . TGTGCCAGCAGCTGGGGACTAGCGGGGGATGGCAATGAGCAGTTCTTC CASSWGLAGDGNEQFF
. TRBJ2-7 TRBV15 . TGTGCCACCAGCAGAGATGCGAGGGAGCAGTACTTC CATSRDAREQYF
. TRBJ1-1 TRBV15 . TGTGCCACCAGTACAAAAACAGCGAACACTGAAGCTTTCTTT CATSTKTANTEAFF